Each of the 28 T cell receptor beta chains below was sequenced from the same sample in a study of T cell repertoires in cytomegalovirus infection. From the reads, TCRdb called clonotypes with MiXCR, one entry per CDR3 protein. The data contain 650,000 to 900,000 distinct CDR3 sequences, approximately 32% of them singletons. No antigen has been assigned to these receptors. This specimen consisted of cultured CD8+ T cells from PBMCs, obtained from culture after CMV antigen stimulation. The receptor set was obtained from a human donor in good health (CMV status not recorded). Some clones in this sample may be carry-over from other donors' samples.

This clonotype was observed a handful of times. V is TRBV27 and J is TRBJ2-5; 8 bases are shared with TRBD2. Germline V gene sequence: CDR1 MNHEY, CDR2 SMNVEV (reference sequence). This CDR3 is built from 15 residues. The trim removed 5 bases at V and 2 bases at J, leaving 7 bases unmatched. The CDR3 region has the DNA TGTGCCAGCAGTGAATTAGCGGGGCTTCAAGAGACCCAGTACTTC. It yields the protein CASSELAGLQETQYF.

This clonotype has at least ten counts. The CDR3 sequence: CASSKPGQQETQYF. As DNA, the CDR3 is TGTGCCAGCAGCAAACCGGGACAGCAAGAGACCCAGTACTTC. This rearrangement joins TRBV7-8 to TRBJ2-5; 7 positions match TRBD1. The CDR3 spans 14 residues. Germline V lookup: CDR1 SGHVS, CDR2 FQNEAQ. J gave up 2 bases and V 5 bases, and 5 bases lay outside the gene matches.

The sample holds a few counts of this clonotype. The CDR3 DNA reads TGTGCCAGCAGGGTTGGGGAATACAATGAGCAGTTCTTC. Translation: CASRVGEYNEQFF. V usage is TRBV7-6 and J usage is TRBJ2-1, with unresolved D. Trimming pared 6 bases from V and 4 bases from J, leaving 10 bases between. CDR1 is SGHVS, CDR2 FNYEAQ, per germline. This CDR3 is 13 amino acids long.

V gene TRBV20-1 combines with J gene TRBJ2-2, with a possible D match to TRBD1 (6 bases). Trimming removed 6 bases at V and 6 bases at J, with 11 bases between. Germline CDR1 is DFQATT and CDR2 is SNEGSKA (reference sequence). The CDR3 contains 12 residues. CDR3 DNA sequence: TGCAGTGCCCTGAGGGGGTCCGGGGAGCTGTTTTTT. Translated: CSALRGSGELFF.

This clonotype was picked up a small number of times. This chain joins TRBV27 and TRBJ1-1; a weak D match, TRBD1 (6 bases). CDR1 MNHEY and CDR2 SMNVEV come from the germline V gene (reference sequence). This CDR3 is built from 13 residues. The V gene lost 4 bases and the J gene lost 4 bases, with 10 bases spanning the gap. This CDR3 reads CASSSLRGTEAFF. The DNA of the CDR3 is TGTGCCAGCAGTTCCCTCAGGGGCACTGAAGCTTTCTTT.

This chain uses TRBV7-8 with TRBJ2-3; 11 bases map to TRBD2. Germline values: CDR1 SGHVS, CDR2 FQNEAQ. The CDR3 is 17 residues long. V was clipped by 4 bases and J by 5 bases; unmatched bases: 11. CDR3 DNA sequence: TGTGCCAGCAGCTCCCGACTAGCGGGGCCTTTAGGAGATACGCAGTATTTT. Its protein product is CASSSRLAGPLGDTQYF.

This clonotype was recorded a few times. The chain recombines TRBV7-2 with TRBJ1-1, with D possibly being TRBD1 (6 bases). The CDR3 covers 12 residues. The germline gives CDR1 SGHTA, CDR2 FQGNSA. Deletions cut 11 bases from V and 0 bases from J, with 10 bases between. The DNA of the CDR3 is TGTGCCGGTAGGGGGGTGAACACTGAAGCTTTCTTT. Translated: CAGRGVNTEAFF.

This sequence joins TRBV20-1 and TRBJ2-2, with 7 bases lining up with TRBD2. Germline V CDR1 and CDR2: DFQATT, SNEGSKA (reference sequence). The CDR3 spans 13 residues. Germline trimming cut 5 bases from V and 4 bases from J; bases unmatched to any gene: 4. This chain's CDR3 is CSAPSGGTGELFF. Written as DNA, the CDR3 is TGCAGTGCTCCGTCGGGGGGCACCGGGGAGCTGTTTTTT.

V gene TRBV19 combines with J gene TRBJ2-2; 8 positions agree with TRBD1. The length of the CDR3 is 13 residues. Losses at the gene ends were 8 bases for V and 6 bases for J; bases not matched to a gene: 5. The germline CDR1 and CDR2 sequences are LNHDA and SQIVND (reference sequence). CDR3 residues: CASAYRGAGELFF. In nucleotides, the CDR3 is TGTGCCAGTGCCTACAGGGGGGCCGGGGAGCTGTTTTTT.

This clonotype was counted many times. V gene TRBV7-8 combines with J gene TRBJ2-7; 7 nucleotides align to TRBD1. Germline CDR1 SGHVS, CDR2 FQNEAQ. This CDR3 has 13 residues. V dropped 5 bases and J dropped 4; count of bases not matched to a gene: 5. CDR3 sequence (DNA): TGTGCCAGCAGCAACCGACAGGGATACGAGCAGTACTTC. Its protein is CASSNRQGYEQYF.

V gene TRBV7-9 combines with J gene TRBJ2-1; possibly TRBD1 for D (6 bases). The CDR3 is made up of 18 amino acids. Germline V gene data show CDR1 as SEHNR and CDR2 as FQNEAQ (reference sequence). Trimming took off 7 bases at V and 0 bases at J, with 22 bases between the two ends. The DNA of the CDR3 is TGTGCCAGCACCCCCTGGACAGACCCTTCCTTCTCCTACAATGAGCAGTTCTTC. This translates into CASTPWTDPSFSYNEQFF.

The chain recombines TRBV19 with TRBJ2-2; D not resolved. The V end lost 5 bases, the J end lost 9 bases, and 7 bases lay between the germline ends. Germline loops: CDR1 LNHDA, CDR2 SQIVND (reference sequence). The CDR3 sequence is 11 residues long. CDR3 nucleotide sequence: TGTGCCAGTAGTTCCGGGTGGGAGCTGTTTTTT. Translating gives CASSSGWELFF.

This rearrangement joins TRBV7-3 to TRBJ2-1, with 7 nucleotides matching TRBD1. The V segment lost 11 bases and the J segment 4 bases; nucleotides outside the gene matches: 14. In germline, CDR1 is SGHTA, CDR2 FQGTGA. The CDR3 spans 15 residues. CDR3 nucleotides: TGTGCCTTAATTAGACCGGGACAGCCTTACAATGAGCAGTTCTTC. It is translated as CALIRPGQPYNEQFF. The full variable domain, completed using reference TRBV7-3 and TRBJ2-1, is GAGVSQTPSNKVTEKGKYVELRCDPISGHTALYWYRQSLGQGPEFLIYFQGTGAADDSGLPNDRFFAVRPEGSVSTLKIQRTERGDSAVYLCALIRPGQPYNEQFFGPGTRLTVL.

This clonotype was observed a few times. This sequence joins TRBV4-3 and TRBJ1-1; D unclear. Per germline, CDR1 LGHNA and CDR2 YSLEER. The CDR3 is 15 amino acids. V gave up 5 bases and J gave up 0 bases, with 13 bases separating them. CDR3 sequence (DNA): TGCGCCAGCAGCTCGTCAGAAATCATGAACACTGAAGCTTTCTTT. It codes for CASSSSEIMNTEAFF.

This clonotype showed up just a few times. The chain is built from TRBV10-3 and TRBJ2-3; TRBD2 matches 13 bases. Per the germline V gene, CDR1 is ENHRY and CDR2 is SYGVKD. The CDR3 has 16 residues. The V gene end was trimmed by 11 bases and the J gene end by 7 bases; junction bases not matched to a gene: 15. CDR3 nucleotides: TGTGCCGTCGGGACTAGCGGGGAGGCCAAGGAGAATACGCAGTATTTT. This sequence encodes CAVGTSGEAKENTQYF.

This chain links TRBV27 with TRBJ1-4, with 9 bases matching TRBD1. The CDR3 runs 17 residues. Germline lookup yields CDR1 MNHEY and CDR2 SMNVEV (reference sequence). The V segment lost 3 bases and the J segment 8 bases; nucleotides outside the gene matches: 13. The chain's CDR3 is CASSLGNRDRDGEKLFF. The CDR3 DNA reads as TGTGCCAGCAGTTTGGGAAACCGGGACAGGGATGGCGAAAAACTGTTTTTT.

This clonotype is termed medium-sized (0.01 to 0.1%). The chain has TRBV27 and TRBJ2-5, with D perhaps TRBD1 (6 bases). The CDR3 contains 20 residues. Germline lookup yields CDR1 MNHEY and CDR2 SMNVEV (reference sequence). V lost 4 bases to trimming and J lost 0 bases, with 27 bases between them. CDR3 residues: CASSCHRDGWQRLYQETQYF. The DNA for the CDR3 is TGTGCCAGCAGTTGCCACAGGGACGGATGGCAGCGACTGTACCAAGAGACCCAGTACTTC.

The rearrangement links TRBV6-2 or TRBV6-3 to TRBJ2-4; D is perhaps TRBD2 (6 bases). The CDR3 spans 16 residues. Germline CDR1 is MNHEY and CDR2 is SVGEGT. Trimming took 3 bases from V and 6 from J, leaving 18 bases between them. CDR3 nucleotide sequence: TGTGCCAGCAGTTATTCGAGGACTGGGGGAGGAAACATTCAGTACTTC. It encodes CASSYSRTGGGNIQYF.

The gene calls are TRBV9 and TRBJ1-2, with unresolved D. Per germline, CDR1 SGDLS and CDR2 YYNGEE. CDR3 size: 15 residues. V was cut by 6 bases and J by 3 bases, with 18 bases left in between. CDR3: CASIILLFRHYGYTF. Written as DNA, the CDR3 is TGTGCCAGCATCATCCTGCTGTTTCGGCACTATGGCTACACCTTC.

This clonotype was observed a few times. The gene calls are TRBV7-9 and TRBJ2-3; 15 bases align to TRBD2. The length of the CDR3 is 18 residues. The V gene's germline CDR1 is SEHNR and CDR2 FQNEAQ (reference sequence). After removal of 4 bases from V and 2 bases from J, the junction contained 7 bases not matched to a gene. CDR3 region: CASSSTGLAGGYTDTQYF. The CDR3 nucleotides read TGTGCCAGCAGCTCTACGGGACTAGCGGGGGGTTACACAGATACGCAGTATTTT.

This chain links TRBV27 with TRBJ2-2; D remains ambiguous. The CDR3 runs 13 residues. Germline CDR1 and CDR2: MNHEY and SMNVEV (reference sequence). With 8 bases removed from V and 4 bases from J, the gap between germline ends came to 11 bases. The CDR3 protein is CASQAGGTGELFF. The CDR3 DNA reads TGTGCCAGCCAGGCTGGCGGCACCGGGGAGCTGTTTTTT.

This clonotype was recorded once. V gene TRBV7-9 combines with J gene TRBJ2-3, with 8 nucleotides matching TRBD2. Germline CDR1 reads SEHNR; CDR2 reads FQNEAQ (reference sequence). The V and J ends lost 5 bases and 1 base, in that order; junction bases with no gene match: 20. The CDR3 is made up of 20 amino acids. This CDR3 is CASSRGGASGQIRGTDTQYF. In nucleotides, the CDR3 is TGTGCCAGCAGCCGAGGGGGGGCTAGCGGGCAAATCCGGGGCACAGATACGCAGTATTTT.

The chain links TRBV20-1 to TRBJ1-3, with unresolved D. The CDR3 spans 12 residues. The germline gives CDR1 DFQATT, CDR2 SNEGSKA (reference sequence). The CDR3 DNA follows: TGCAGCGCCGAGTTCTCTGGAAACACCATATATTTT. This sequence encodes CSAEFSGNTIYF.

There are many counts of this clonotype. The chain is built from TRBV14 and TRBJ2-5, with a tentative D call TRBD1 (6 bases). The CDR3 runs to 16 residues. CDR1 SGHDN and CDR2 FVKESK come from the germline V gene. V lost 4 bases and J 2 bases, leaving 17 bases between the germline ends. CDR3 DNA: TGTGCCAGCAGCCCCTTCAGGGGTACCCTTCAAGAGACCCAGTACTTC. Translation: CASSPFRGTLQETQYF.

This clonotype was seen a handful of times. The chain links TRBV7-8 to TRBJ1-5, with TRBD1 matching over 8 bases. The V and J ends lost 1 base and 7 bases, in that order; junction bases with no gene match: 9. Germline V gene data show CDR1 as SGHVS and CDR2 as FQNEAQ. The CDR3 totals 16 residues. CDR3 residues: CASSLGQGAFGQPQHF. CDR3 in DNA: TGTGCCAGCAGCTTAGGGCAGGGGGCGTTCGGACAGCCCCAGCATTTT. Full variable domain (remainder filled in from reference TRBV7-8 and TRBJ1-5): GAGVSQSPRYKVAKRGQDVALRCDPISGHVSLFWYQQALGQGPEFLTYFQNEAQLDKSGLPSDRFFAERPEGSVSTLKIQRTQQEDSAVYLCASSLGQGAFGQPQHFGDGTRLSIL.

This clonotype occurred a few times. J is TRBJ2-1 and V is TRBV7-2; 8 bases fit TRBD2. The germline gives CDR1 SGHTA, CDR2 FQGNSA. J was trimmed by 5 bases and V by 4 bases; bases with no gene match: 13. This CDR3 region has 17 residues. The CDR3 sequence: CASSSVPRGGLHNEQFF. In DNA form, the CDR3 reads TGTGCCAGCAGCTCCGTCCCTCGGGGGGGCCTACACAATGAGCAGTTCTTC.

The chain links TRBV19 to TRBJ1-1; no reliable D call. V lost 5 bases and J 0 bases, leaving 13 bases between the germline ends. Germline values: CDR1 LNHDA, CDR2 SQIVND (reference sequence). This CDR3 contains 15 residues. The CDR3 DNA follows: TGTGCCAGTAGTGAACCGGGAGCTATGAACACTGAAGCTTTCTTT. It codes for CASSEPGAMNTEAFF.

This sequence joins TRBV10-2 and TRBJ2-1, with 8 positions matching TRBD2. CDR3 length: 17 residues. The V segment lost 1 base and the J segment 3 bases; nucleotides outside the gene matches: 8. The germline V gene encodes CDR1 WSHSY and CDR2 SAAADI. The CDR3 sequence is CASSELTSGPIYNEQFF. In nucleotides, the CDR3 is TGCGCCAGCAGTGAGTTAACTAGCGGACCGATCTACAATGAGCAGTTCTTC.